The 5 T cell receptor beta chains presented below share a single source sample, sequenced in a study of T cell repertoires in cytomegalovirus infection. MiXCR was run by TCRdb on the reads, yielding one entry per CDR3 protein. In the table there are about 700,000 distinct CDR3 sequences, 30% to 35% of which are singletons. No cognate antigen is known for these TCRs. Source: cultured PBMCs, taken from culture after CMV antigen stimulation. These receptors all stem from a human donor in good health (CMV status not recorded). Some clones in this sample may be carry-over from other donors' samples.

V gene TRBV7-6 combines with J gene TRBJ2-2; D ambiguous. Trimming removed 2 bases from V and 0 bases from J, with 10 bases in between. CDR1 and CDR2 from the germline V gene are SGHVS and FNYEAQ. The CDR3 runs to 16 residues. This chain's CDR3 is CASSLRPTTNTGELFF. As DNA, the CDR3 is TGTGCCAGCAGCTTAAGGCCAACGACGAACACCGGGGAGCTGTTTTTT.

This rearrangement joins TRBV20-1 to TRBJ1-3; D remains ambiguous. Per the germline V gene, CDR1 is DFQATT and CDR2 is SNEGSKA (reference sequence). The V end lost 3 bases, the J end lost 4 bases, and 13 bases lay between the germline ends. The CDR3 is 14 amino acids. The CDR3 DNA reads as TGCAGTGCTAGGGACGCGGAGTACGGAAACACCATATATTTT. Amino acids: CSARDAEYGNTIYF.

The sample holds one count of this clonotype. The chain couples TRBV3-1 to TRBJ1-1, with D uncertain. Trimming left V 0 bases short and J 1 base short, with 12 bases between. There are 16 residues in the CDR3. Per germline, CDR1 LGHDT and CDR2 YNNKEL (reference sequence). CDR3 sequence reads: CASSQEVRFPNTEAFF. The DNA of the CDR3 is TGTGCCAGCAGCCAAGAGGTCCGCTTCCCGAACACTGAAGCTTTCTTT. Complete variable domain (other parts from reference TRBV3-1 and TRBJ1-1): DTAVSQTPKYLVTQMGNDKSIKCEQNLGHDTMYWYKQDSKKFLKIMFSYNNKELIINETVPNRFSPKSPDKAHLNLHINSLELGDSAVYFCASSQEVRFPNTEAFFGQGTRLTVV.

This clonotype was seen a handful of times. The rearrangement joins TRBV6-2 or TRBV6-3 to TRBJ1-2; D call uncertain. V lost 8 bases and J 2 bases, leaving 12 bases between the germline ends. CDR3 length: 13 residues. Germline V gene data show CDR1 as MNHEY and CDR2 as SVGEGT. CDR3 sequence: CASAEDGNYGYTF. CDR3 nucleotides: TGTGCCAGCGCCGAGGACGGAAACTATGGCTACACCTTC.

This chain joins TRBV28 and TRBJ2-1; TRBD2 matches at 10 bases. Germline-derived CDR1 and CDR2 are MDHEN and SYDVKM. The V segment lost 5 bases and the J segment 7 bases; nucleotides outside the gene matches: 17. The CDR3 length is 18 residues. CDR3 sequence: CASSPWGSGGPTLNEQFF. The CDR3 DNA reads TGTGCCAGCAGTCCCTGGGGTAGCGGGGGGCCGACCCTAAATGAGCAGTTCTTC.